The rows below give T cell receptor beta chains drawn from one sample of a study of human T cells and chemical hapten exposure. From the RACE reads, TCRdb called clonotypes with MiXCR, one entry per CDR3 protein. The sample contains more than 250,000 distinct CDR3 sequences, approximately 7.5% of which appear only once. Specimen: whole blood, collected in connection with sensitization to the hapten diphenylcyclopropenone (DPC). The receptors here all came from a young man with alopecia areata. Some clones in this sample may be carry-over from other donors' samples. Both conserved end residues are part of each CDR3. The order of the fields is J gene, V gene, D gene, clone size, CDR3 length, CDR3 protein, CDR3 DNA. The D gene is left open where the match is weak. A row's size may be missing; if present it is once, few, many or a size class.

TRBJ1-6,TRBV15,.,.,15,CATSRDIGNDSPLHF,TGTGCCACCAGCAGAGATATAGGGAACGATTCACCCCTCCACTTT
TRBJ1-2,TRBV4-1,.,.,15,CASSQLTGTVFGYTF,TGCGCCAGCAGCCAGCTTACCGGGACCGTCTTTGGCTACACCTTC
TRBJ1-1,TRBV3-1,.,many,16,CASSPLVRSLNTEAFF,TGTGCCAGCAGCCCCCTAGTTCGCAGCCTGAACACTGAAGCTTTCTTT
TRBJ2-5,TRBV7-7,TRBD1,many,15,CASSPGQGKQETQYF,TGTGCCAGCAGCCCAGGACAGGGAAAACAAGAGACCCAGTACTTC
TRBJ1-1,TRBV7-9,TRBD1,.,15,CASSLEGQGTTEAFF,TGTGCCAGCAGCTTAGAGGGACAGGGTACCACTGAAGCTTTCTTT
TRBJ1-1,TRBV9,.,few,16,CASSVGEIRHGPEAFF,TGTGCCAGCAGCGTAGGAGAGATAAGGCACGGGCCTGAAGCTTTCTTT
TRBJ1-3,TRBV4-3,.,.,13,CASSLIPGNTIYF,TGCGCCAGCAGCCTAATCCCTGGAAACACCATATATTTT
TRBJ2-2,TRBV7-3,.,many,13,CASSPQGSGELFF,TGTGCCAGCAGCCCTCAGGGATCCGGGGAGCTGTTTTTT
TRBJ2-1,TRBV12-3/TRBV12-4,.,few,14,CASLTPWGAREQFF,TGTGCCAGCCTCACACCGTGGGGGGCAAGAGAGCAGTTCTTC
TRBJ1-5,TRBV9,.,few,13,CASSVEMSGAQHF,TGTGCCAGCAGCGTAGAAATGTCGGGAGCCCAGCATTTT
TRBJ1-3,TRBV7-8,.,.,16,CASSLATQGFGNTIYF,TGTGCCAGCAGCTTAGCGACTCAGGGGTTTGGAAACACCATATATTTT
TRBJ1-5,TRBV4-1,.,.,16,CASSQPEQGRDQPQHF,TGCGCCAGCAGCCAGCCGGAGCAGGGGCGAGATCAGCCCCAGCATTTT
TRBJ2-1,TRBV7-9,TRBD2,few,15,CASSLMGGGDNEQFF,TGTGCCAGCAGCCTGATGGGTGGGGGGGACAATGAGCAGTTCTTC
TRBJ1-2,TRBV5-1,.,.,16,CASSWSQGTSNYGYTF,TGCGCCAGCAGCTGGAGCCAGGGGACCTCTAACTATGGCTACACCTTC
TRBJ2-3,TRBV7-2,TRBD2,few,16,CASSSTSGGSTDTQYF,TGTGCCAGCAGCTCGACTAGCGGGGGGAGCACAGATACGCAGTATTTT
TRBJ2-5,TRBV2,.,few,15,CASSGVGPGQETQYF,TGTGCCAGCAGTGGGGTAGGACCTGGCCAAGAGACCCAGTACTTC
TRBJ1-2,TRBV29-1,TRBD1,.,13,CSVARDRDGGYTF,TGCAGCGTTGCCCGGGACAGGGACGGCGGCTACACCTTC
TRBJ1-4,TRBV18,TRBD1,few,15,CASSRSGTGDEKLFF,TGTGCCAGCTCCCGCTCCGGGACAGGGGACGAAAAACTGTTTTTT
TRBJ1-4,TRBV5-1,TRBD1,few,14,CASSRDRDNEKLFF,TGCGCCAGCAGCAGGGACAGGGATAATGAAAAACTGTTTTTT
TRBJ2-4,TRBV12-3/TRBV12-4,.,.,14,CASSPPNSKNIQYF,TGTGCCAGCAGTCCCCCAAACAGCAAAAACATTCAGTACTTC
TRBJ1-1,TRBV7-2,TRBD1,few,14,CASTRDRGNTEAFF,TGTGCCAGCACCCGGGACAGGGGAAATACTGAAGCTTTCTTT
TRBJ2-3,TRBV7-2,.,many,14,CASSLAGLTDTQYF,TGTGCCAGCAGCTTAGCGGGGCTCACAGATACGCAGTATTTT
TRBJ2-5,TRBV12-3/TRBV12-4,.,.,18,CASSLELQDPGRKETQYF,TGTGCCAGCAGTTTAGAATTACAGGACCCGGGACGGAAAGAGACCCAGTACTTC
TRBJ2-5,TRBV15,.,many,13,CATSRDFRETQYF,TGTGCCACCAGCAGAGATTTCAGAGAGACCCAGTACTTC
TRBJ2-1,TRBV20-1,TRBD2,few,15,CSASQLAGGDNEQFF,TGCAGCGCTTCCCAACTAGCGGGGGGTGATAATGAGCAGTTCTTC
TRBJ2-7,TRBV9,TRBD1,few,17,CASSVGARQGWSYEQYF,TGTGCCAGCAGCGTAGGCGCTAGACAGGGTTGGTCCTACGAGCAGTACTTC
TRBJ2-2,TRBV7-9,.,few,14,CASRRDGGSGELFF,TGTGCCTCCCGGCGAGACGGCGGATCCGGGGAGCTGTTTTTT
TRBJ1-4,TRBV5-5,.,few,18,CASSQTTGLGATNEKLFF,TGTGCCAGCAGTCAAACGACCGGTTTGGGAGCAACTAATGAAAAACTGTTTTTT
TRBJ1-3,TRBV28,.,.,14,CASQQGNPGNTIYF,TGTGCCAGCCAACAGGGAAACCCTGGAAACACCATATATTTT
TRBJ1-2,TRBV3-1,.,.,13,CASSPGLNYGYTF,TGTGCCAGCAGCCCTGGACTGAACTATGGCTACACCTTC